This T cell receptor beta chain was retrieved from a study of blood T cell repertoires in COVID-19. The sample holds a few counts of this clone. There are 21 residues in the CDR3. Between the trimmed V and J ends, which lost 7 bases and 6 bases, there was a span of 34 bases. Germline assignment: CDR1 SNHLY and CDR2 FYNNEI. Clones were read by immunoSEQ multiplex PCR, and TCRdb kept only the in-frame ones, dropping some. The table includes around 260,000 clones, less than 90% detected once. V is TRBV2 and J is TRBJ1-6, with D tentatively TRBD1 (5 bases). Sequenced material: peripheral blood. The origin of this receptor is a man between 25 and 39 years old with active or convalescent COVID-19. The CDR3 sequence is CASTLRRGGGVGVSSNSPLHF. In nucleotides, the CDR3 is TGTGCCAGCACCCTGCGACGCGGGGGGGGTGTGGGTGTATCGAGTAATTCACCCCTCCACTTT.